This is a list of T cell receptor beta chains from one sample in a study of CD8+ T cells in alopecia areata. Data came from immunoSEQ multiplex PCR; TCRdb stores just in-frame clones and leaves some out. The data show about 270,000 clones, 60% seen once. Sequences were derived from CD4+ T cells sorted from blood, sampled around week 53, from a patient treated with tofacitinib. Receptors were obtained from a human donor with alopecia areata. Each CDR3 is given with its conserved first and last residue. D genes are given only for firm matches. The listing skips clone size in some rows; elsewhere it reads once, few, many or a size class.

clone_size	cdr3_length	v_call	d_call	j_call	cdr3_nt	cdr3_aa
-	13	TRBV4-2	-	TRBJ2-3	TGTGCCAGCAGCCAAGAAATCCGAGGCGCGCAGTATTTT	CASSQEIRGAQYF
-	17	TRBV9	-	TRBJ1-6	TGTGCCAGCAGCGTAGCCCCGGCAATGGTTGACGGATCACCCCTCCACTTT	CASSVAPAMVDGSPLHF
-	14	TRBV30	TRBD1	TRBJ1-2	TGTGCCTGGAGATCCCTAGACAGGGCCCCTGGCTACACCTTC	CAWRSLDRAPGYTF
few	17	TRBV29-1	TRBD2	TRBJ2-1	TGCAGCGCCTATGAGCGCGGGGGGAGAGTCTCCTACAATGAGCAGTTCTTC	CSAYERGGRVSYNEQFF
-	14	TRBV29-1	-	TRBJ2-2	TGCAGCGTTGACCGGGGTACCGTGGCGGGGGAGCTGTTTTTT	CSVDRGTVAGELFF
-	16	TRBV7-9	TRBD2	TRBJ2-3	TGCGCCAGCAGCCTCTCGGGGCTAGCGGTCACAGATACGCAGTATTTT	CASSLSGLAVTDTQYF
-	13	TRBV30	-	TRBJ2-1	TGTGCCTGGACAGGACAACCGGGCGGTGAGCAGTTCTTC	CAWTGQPGGEQFF
-	13	TRBV30	-	TRBJ1-1	TGTGCCTGGACCTTACAGGGTTTCACTGAAGCTTTCTTT	CAWTLQGFTEAFF
-	16	TRBV5-1	TRBD2	TRBJ2-1	TGCGCCAGCAGCTTACAGCGGGGGGTCTCCTACAATGAGCAGTTCTTC	CASSLQRGVSYNEQFF
-	14	TRBV25-1	-	TRBJ1-5	TGTGCCAGCAGTGTAACAGGCGACAATCAGCCCCAGCATTTT	CASSVTGDNQPQHF
-	13	TRBV9	-	TRBJ2-1	TGTGCCAGCAGCGGTACAGGTTACAATGAGCAGTTCTTC	CASSGTGYNEQFF
-	13	TRBV29-1	-	TRBJ1-1	TGCAGCGTCGTTTGGCGCCTAGACACTGAAGCTTTCTTT	CSVVWRLDTEAFF
-	14	TRBV5-1	TRBD2	TRBJ2-5	TGCGCCAGCAGCTTGGCCGCTAGCGGCGAGACCCAGTACTTC	CASSLAASGETQYF
few	17	TRBV14	-	TRBJ2-1	TGTGCCAGCAGCCAAGTTCAGCCGCGGAGGACGTCAGGTGAGCAGTTCTTC	CASSQVQPRRTSGEQFF
-	14	TRBV5-6	TRBD1	TRBJ1-6	TGTGCCAGCAGCTTGATGGGACAGGGTTCACCCCTCCACTTT	CASSLMGQGSPLHF
few	15	TRBV4-3	-	TRBJ2-5	TGCGCCAGCAGCCAAGGGGCAGGTGATAGAGAGACCCAGTACTTC	CASSQGAGDRETQYF
few	13	TRBV9	-	TRBJ2-1	TGTGCCAGCAGCGTAGAATATAGGAATGAGCAGTTCTTC	CASSVEYRNEQFF
-	14	TRBV4-1	-	TRBJ2-3	TGCGCCAGCAGCCAAGAACGTGGTCCAGATACGCAGTATTTT	CASSQERGPDTQYF
-	13	TRBV2	TRBD1	TRBJ1-1	TGTGCCAGCAAGGGACAGCTGAACACTGAAGCTTTCTTT	CASKGQLNTEAFF
few	13	TRBV7-3	TRBD1	TRBJ1-2	TGTGCCAGCAGCTTCGGACAGGGTGAAGGCTACACCTTC	CASSFGQGEGYTF
-	14	TRBV29-1	-	TRBJ2-3	TGCAGCGTTGAGGCACCAGGTAGTACAGATACGCAGTATTTT	CSVEAPGSTDTQYF
few	16	TRBV2	TRBD2	TRBJ2-7	TGTGCCAGCAGCCCATTCCAGCGGGGGCCGCCCTACGAGCAGTACTTC	CASSPFQRGPPYEQYF
-	11	TRBV27	-	TRBJ2-3	TGTGCCAGCAGTAAAAGGGATACGCAGTATTTT	CASSKRDTQYF
-	14	TRBV7-8	-	TRBJ1-1	TGTGCCAGCAGCTTGACAGGAGAGAACACTGAAGCTTTCTTT	CASSLTGENTEAFF
-	13	TRBV9	-	TRBJ1-2	TGTGCCAGCAGCGTAGGAGGGAGGTATGGCTACACCTTC	CASSVGGRYGYTF
-	14	TRBV9	-	TRBJ1-2	TGTGCCAGCAGCGTAGAAGGGAGTCACTGGGGCTACACCTTC	CASSVEGSHWGYTF
few	15	TRBV25-1	TRBD1	TRBJ1-2	TGTGCCAGCAGTGAACCCGGGACAGAAGGCTATGGCTACACCTTC	CASSEPGTEGYGYTF
-	15	TRBV5-1	-	TRBJ2-3	TGCGCCAGCAGCTTGGAAGGGAGAGGGACAGATACGCAGTATTTT	CASSLEGRGTDTQYF
-	12	TRBV7-2	-	TRBJ2-5	TGTGCCAGCAGCAAGTTACTAGAGACCCAGTACTTC	CASSKLLETQYF
once	13	TRBV2	-	TRBJ1-6	TGTGCCAACGGACGGAACTATAATTCACCCCTCCACTTT	CANGRNYNSPLHF
-	11	TRBV16	-	TRBJ2-5	TGTGCCAGCAGCCAATCAAAGACCCAGTACTTC	CASSQSKTQYF
-	13	TRBV30	-	TRBJ1-3	TGTGCCTGGAGTCGGTGGGGAGGAAACACCATATATTTT	CAWSRWGGNTIYF
-	13	TRBV30	-	TRBJ1-1	TGTGCCTCCGCCGGGGCAGGTTGGTCTGAAGCTTTCTTT	CASAGAGWSEAFF
-	15	TRBV5-6	-	TRBJ2-5	TGTGCCAGCAGCTTGTTTGGGGGATCGGGAGAGACCCAGTACTTC	CASSLFGGSGETQYF
-	14	TRBV19	TRBD1	TRBJ1-2	TGTGCCAGTAGTATTGCGGACAGGGGGCCCGGCTACACCTTC	CASSIADRGPGYTF
few	14	TRBV5-1	TRBD1	TRBJ1-1	TGCGCCAGCAGCCAACAGGGGGGGACAGCTGAAGCTTTCTTT	CASSQQGGTAEAFF
-	16	TRBV9	-	TRBJ1-6	TGTGCCAGCAGCGTAGGAGGAGGGGGAAATAATTCACCCCTCCACTTT	CASSVGGGGNNSPLHF
-	10	TRBV27	-	TRBJ1-2	TGTGCCAGCAAAGCATTTGGCTACACCTTC	CASKAFGYTF
-	10	TRBV20-1	-	TRBJ2-5	TGCAGTGCCCGCCAAGAGACCCAGTACTTC	CSARQETQYF
-	13	TRBV4-2	-	TRBJ2-5	TGTGCCAGCAGCCAAGGACCACAGGAGACCCAGTACTTC	CASSQGPQETQYF
-	13	TRBV6-5	-	TRBJ1-1	TGTGCCAGCAGTGCGATGTATTTACCTGAAGCTTTCTTT	CASSAMYLPEAFF
few	16	TRBV29-1	-	TRBJ2-5	TGCAGCGTTGACGTCTTGGGACTCCCAGGTGGAGAGACCCAGTACTTC	CSVDVLGLPGGETQYF
-	14	TRBV5-4	TRBD2	TRBJ2-7	TGTGCCAGCAGCTTGCGGCTAGCGGGGATCGAGCAGTACTTC	CASSLRLAGIEQYF
few	12	TRBV29-1	-	TRBJ2-7	TGCAGCGATGGGCAGGGGAACGACGAGCAGTACTTC	CSDGQGNDEQYF
-	11	TRBV18	-	TRBJ1-1	TGTGCCAGCTCACTAAGGGCTGAAGCTTTCTTT	CASSLRAEAFF
-	13	TRBV29-1	TRBD2	TRBJ2-7	TGCAGCGTTTCACCGGGACTAGGCTACGAGCAGTACTTC	CSVSPGLGYEQYF
few	13	TRBV25-1	-	TRBJ1-1	TGTGCCAGCAGCGGCAACATGAACACTGAAGCTTTCTTT	CASSGNMNTEAFF
-	16	TRBV7-6	TRBD2	TRBJ2-1	TGTGCCAGCAGCTTTCGCGGGGGGGCCTCGTCGGCTGAGCAGTTCTTC	CASSFRGGASSAEQFF
-	15	TRBV5-1	-	TRBJ2-7	TGCGCCAGCAGCTACCTAGGCCGGGAGTCCTACGAGCAGTACTTC	CASSYLGRESYEQYF
once	15	TRBV7-2	-	TRBJ1-2	TGTGCCAGCAGCTCACCACAGGGCGCTAACTATGGCTACACCTTC	CASSSPQGANYGYTF
-	13	TRBV30	-	TRBJ1-5	TGTGCCTGGAGTGTTGACCGAAATCAGCCCCAGCATTTT	CAWSVDRNQPQHF
few	15	TRBV11-2	TRBD1	TRBJ2-7	TGTGCCAGCAGCTCGCCAGGGGGCCGCTCGCACGAGCAGTACTTC	CASSSPGGRSHEQYF
-	15	TRBV29-1	TRBD1	TRBJ2-7	TGCAGCGTTGTAAGGCTCAGCGGCCCAGGGGGCGAGCAGTACTTC	CSVVRLSGPGGEQYF
few	14	TRBV7-2	-	TRBJ2-5	TGTGCCAGCAGCTTAAACACTCTCGCGGAGACCCAGTACTTC	CASSLNTLAETQYF